A selection of T cell receptor beta chains follows, all from one sample in a study of blood T cell repertoires in COVID-19. Sequencing used immunoSEQ multiplex PCR; TCRdb keeps in-frame clones, though not all of them. This table holds 300,000 to 400,000 clones, around 85% found once. Sequencing was performed on peripheral blood. The receptors were sampled from a human donor in a cohort sampled during active COVID-19. Both conserved end residues are part of each CDR3. D genes are given only for firm matches. Size is omitted from some rows. Given values are once, few, many or a class for expanded clones.

j_call: TRBJ2-5; d_call: NA; v_call: TRBV2; cdr3_length: 11; clone_size: few; cdr3_nt: TGTGCCAGCAGTGGGCTAGAGACCCAGTACTTC; cdr3_aa: CASSGLETQYF
j_call: TRBJ1-1; d_call: NA; v_call: TRBV30; cdr3_length: 12; clone_size: many; cdr3_nt: TGTGCCTGGAGTGTAGTGACAGCTGAAGCTTTCTTT; cdr3_aa: CAWSVVTAEAFF
j_call: TRBJ2-7; d_call: TRBD2; v_call: TRBV5-5; cdr3_length: 16; clone_size: NA; cdr3_nt: TGTGCCAGCAGCTTATCTGGGACTAGCGGGGGGACCGAGCAGTACTTC; cdr3_aa: CASSLSGTSGGTEQYF
j_call: TRBJ2-5; d_call: TRBD2; v_call: TRBV9; cdr3_length: 17; clone_size: NA; cdr3_nt: TGTGCCAGCAGCGTAGGGACACTAGCGGGGGACCAAGAGACCCAGTACTTC; cdr3_aa: CASSVGTLAGDQETQYF
j_call: TRBJ1-2; d_call: NA; v_call: TRBV30; cdr3_length: 13; clone_size: NA; cdr3_nt: TGTGCCTGGAGTGTCGGGTGGGGGGACGGCTACACCTTC; cdr3_aa: CAWSVGWGDGYTF
j_call: TRBJ1-2; d_call: NA; v_call: TRBV6-5; cdr3_length: 12; clone_size: NA; cdr3_nt: TGTGCCAGCGGCGGAGGGTGGCATGGCTACACCTTC; cdr3_aa: CASGGGWHGYTF
j_call: TRBJ2-2; d_call: NA; v_call: TRBV27; cdr3_length: 14; clone_size: NA; cdr3_nt: TGTGCCAGCAGTTTTGACAGTAACACCGGGGAGCTGTTTTTT; cdr3_aa: CASSFDSNTGELFF
j_call: TRBJ2-5; d_call: TRBD1; v_call: TRBV7-9; cdr3_length: 16; clone_size: NA; cdr3_nt: TGTGCCAGCAGCCCAGGGACAGCGAGTTTACAAGAGACCCAGTACTTC; cdr3_aa: CASSPGTASLQETQYF
j_call: TRBJ2-7; d_call: NA; v_call: TRBV27; cdr3_length: 15; clone_size: NA; cdr3_nt: TGTGCCAGCAGTCCACGGGGGACTGCCATCTACGAGCAGTACTTC; cdr3_aa: CASSPRGTAIYEQYF
j_call: TRBJ1-5; d_call: NA; v_call: TRBV5-6; cdr3_length: 15; clone_size: NA; cdr3_nt: TGTGCCAGCAGCCTCCTCGAGGGCAGCAATCAGCCCCAGCATTTT; cdr3_aa: CASSLLEGSNQPQHF
j_call: TRBJ2-7; d_call: NA; v_call: TRBV5-1; cdr3_length: 15; clone_size: NA; cdr3_nt: TGCGCCAGCAGTTACAGACCCCCGGATGTCTACGAGCAGTACTTC; cdr3_aa: CASSYRPPDVYEQYF
j_call: TRBJ2-5; d_call: TRBD2; v_call: TRBV3-1/TRBV3-2; cdr3_length: 14; clone_size: NA; cdr3_nt: TGTGCCAGCAGCCCGCGGGGGGGCCAAGAGACCCAGTACTTC; cdr3_aa: CASSPRGGQETQYF
j_call: TRBJ1-5; d_call: TRBD1; v_call: TRBV27; cdr3_length: 15; clone_size: NA; cdr3_nt: TGTGCCAGCAGTTTATCCCAGGGGGCTGGTCAGCCCCAGCATTTT; cdr3_aa: CASSLSQGAGQPQHF
j_call: TRBJ2-1; d_call: TRBD1; v_call: TRBV29-1; cdr3_length: 15; clone_size: NA; cdr3_nt: TGCAGCGTTAAAGGACAGGGGGCATCGGTCAATGAGCAGTTCTTC; cdr3_aa: CSVKGQGASVNEQFF
j_call: TRBJ1-2; d_call: NA; v_call: TRBV24-1; cdr3_length: 13; clone_size: NA; cdr3_nt: TGTGCCACCAGCTTAGATGATTATGATGGCTACACCTTC; cdr3_aa: CATSLDDYDGYTF
j_call: TRBJ2-7; d_call: TRBD1; v_call: TRBV7-8; cdr3_length: 15; clone_size: few; cdr3_nt: TGTGCCAGCAGCACCGGGACAGGGGCCTCCTACGAGCAGTACTTC; cdr3_aa: CASSTGTGASYEQYF
j_call: TRBJ1-1; d_call: NA; v_call: TRBV6-4; cdr3_length: 11; clone_size: NA; cdr3_nt: TGTGCCAGCAGAGAGGGTATCGGGGTTTTCTTT; cdr3_aa: CASREGIGVFF
j_call: TRBJ1-4; d_call: NA; v_call: TRBV11-2; cdr3_length: 16; clone_size: NA; cdr3_nt: TGTGCCAGCAGCTTAGAGGGGGGAGGAACTAATGAAAAACTGTTTTTT; cdr3_aa: CASSLEGGGTNEKLFF
j_call: TRBJ1-4; d_call: TRBD1; v_call: TRBV5-5; cdr3_length: 15; clone_size: NA; cdr3_nt: TGTGCCAGCAGCTTGGAAGGACAGGCAAATGAAAAACTGTTTTTT; cdr3_aa: CASSLEGQANEKLFF
j_call: TRBJ2-7; d_call: NA; v_call: TRBV11-1; cdr3_length: 14; clone_size: NA; cdr3_nt: TGTGCCAGCAGCCCGGGACTCGGGTCCTACGAGCAGTACTTC; cdr3_aa: CASSPGLGSYEQYF
j_call: TRBJ2-7; d_call: NA; v_call: TRBV12-5; cdr3_length: 12; clone_size: NA; cdr3_nt: TGTGCTAGTGCAAGGGGAGGAAACGAGCAGTACTTC; cdr3_aa: CASARGGNEQYF
j_call: TRBJ2-7; d_call: NA; v_call: TRBV5-1; cdr3_length: 15; clone_size: NA; cdr3_nt: TGCGCCAGCAGCTTGGAGGCGGGAACCCCCTACGAGCAGTACTTC; cdr3_aa: CASSLEAGTPYEQYF
j_call: TRBJ1-1; d_call: TRBD1; v_call: TRBV6-5; cdr3_length: 14; clone_size: NA; cdr3_nt: TGTGCCACCGTGGACAGGGGTATGAACACTGAAGCTTTCTTT; cdr3_aa: CATVDRGMNTEAFF
j_call: TRBJ2-7; d_call: TRBD1; v_call: TRBV27; cdr3_length: 15; clone_size: NA; cdr3_nt: TGTGCCAGCAGTTTATCAGACAGGGGTTTACACGAGCAGTACTTC; cdr3_aa: CASSLSDRGLHEQYF
j_call: TRBJ1-1; d_call: NA; v_call: TRBV5-1; cdr3_length: 16; clone_size: NA; cdr3_nt: TGCGCCAGCAGCTTGGCCGGTCGGGGGAGGAACACTGAAGCTTTCTTT; cdr3_aa: CASSLAGRGRNTEAFF
j_call: TRBJ1-2; d_call: TRBD1; v_call: TRBV4-1; cdr3_length: 13; clone_size: NA; cdr3_nt: TGCGCCAGCAGCCAAGAATCAGGGGGAGGCTACACCTTC; cdr3_aa: CASSQESGGGYTF
j_call: TRBJ1-1; d_call: NA; v_call: TRBV29-1; cdr3_length: 11; clone_size: NA; cdr3_nt: TGCAGCGTTGTGGAGGGAACTGAAGCTTTCTTT; cdr3_aa: CSVVEGTEAFF
j_call: TRBJ2-5; d_call: TRBD1; v_call: TRBV24-1; cdr3_length: 15; clone_size: NA; cdr3_nt: TGTGCCACCAGTGATTTGAGACAGGGGCAAGAGACCCAGTACTTC; cdr3_aa: CATSDLRQGQETQYF
j_call: TRBJ1-2; d_call: TRBD1; v_call: TRBV24-1; cdr3_length: 14; clone_size: NA; cdr3_nt: TGTGCCACCAGTGACCCGACAGGGTCCTATGGCTACACCTTC; cdr3_aa: CATSDPTGSYGYTF
j_call: TRBJ2-2; d_call: NA; v_call: TRBV3-1/TRBV3-2; cdr3_length: 17; clone_size: NA; cdr3_nt: TGTGCCAGCAGCCAAATCATGGGCCCAGGCTACACCGGGGAGCTGTTTTTT; cdr3_aa: CASSQIMGPGYTGELFF
j_call: TRBJ2-3; d_call: NA; v_call: TRBV7-3; cdr3_length: 12; clone_size: NA; cdr3_nt: TGTGCCAGCAGCCCGTCAGGGGATACGCAGTATTTT; cdr3_aa: CASSPSGDTQYF
j_call: TRBJ2-1; d_call: TRBD2; v_call: TRBV18; cdr3_length: 15; clone_size: NA; cdr3_nt: TGTGCCAGCTCAACGACTAGCGGGGGGATCAATGAGCAGTTCTTC; cdr3_aa: CASSTTSGGINEQFF
j_call: TRBJ2-7; d_call: TRBD1; v_call: TRBV19; cdr3_length: 15; clone_size: once; cdr3_nt: TGTGCCAGTAGTAACCTCCGGGACAGCCACTACGAGCAGTACTTC; cdr3_aa: CASSNLRDSHYEQYF
j_call: TRBJ2-3; d_call: TRBD2; v_call: TRBV2; cdr3_length: 12; clone_size: NA; cdr3_nt: TGTGCCAGCAGTGAACCCGGGGGGTCCCCGTATTTT; cdr3_aa: CASSEPGGSPYF
j_call: TRBJ2-3; d_call: TRBD1; v_call: TRBV3-1/TRBV3-2; cdr3_length: 18; clone_size: NA; cdr3_nt: TGTGCCAGCAGCCAGGTTTGGGGGGGACAGGGGAGCACAGATACGCAGTATTTT; cdr3_aa: CASSQVWGGQGSTDTQYF
j_call: TRBJ2-3; d_call: NA; v_call: TRBV2; cdr3_length: 14; clone_size: NA; cdr3_nt: TGTGCCAGCAGGGGAGGAGACAGCACAGATACGCAGTATTTT; cdr3_aa: CASRGGDSTDTQYF
j_call: TRBJ1-2; d_call: TRBD1; v_call: TRBV7-9; cdr3_length: 15; clone_size: NA; cdr3_nt: TGTGCCAGCAGCTTAGAAGGAGGGGGCAACTATGGCTACACCTTC; cdr3_aa: CASSLEGGGNYGYTF
j_call: TRBJ1-1; d_call: NA; v_call: TRBV6-5; cdr3_length: 15; clone_size: once; cdr3_nt: TGTGCCAGCAGTTTAGCGTTTGGGGGAGGGACTGAAGCTTTCTTT; cdr3_aa: CASSLAFGGGTEAFF
j_call: TRBJ2-7; d_call: TRBD2; v_call: TRBV14; cdr3_length: 14; clone_size: few; cdr3_nt: TGTGCCAGCAGCCCGTTAGCGGGGGCCTACGAGCAGTACTTC; cdr3_aa: CASSPLAGAYEQYF
j_call: TRBJ1-5; d_call: NA; v_call: TRBV12-5; cdr3_length: 14; clone_size: NA; cdr3_nt: TGTGCTAGTGGTTTGGGGGGAGGCGGTCAGCCCCAGCATTTT; cdr3_aa: CASGLGGGGQPQHF
j_call: TRBJ1-2; d_call: NA; v_call: TRBV4-2; cdr3_length: 16; clone_size: NA; cdr3_nt: TGTGCCAGCAGCCAAGGGAGAGGGTCGAAGGGTTCTGGCTACACCTTC; cdr3_aa: CASSQGRGSKGSGYTF
j_call: TRBJ1-3; d_call: NA; v_call: TRBV5-1; cdr3_length: 15; clone_size: NA; cdr3_nt: TGCGCCAGCAGCTTATACACAGGGACTGGAAACACCATATATTTT; cdr3_aa: CASSLYTGTGNTIYF
j_call: TRBJ1-1; d_call: TRBD1; v_call: TRBV19; cdr3_length: 13; clone_size: NA; cdr3_nt: TGTGCCAGTAGTATCCTCACAGGGGCGGAAGCTTTCTTT; cdr3_aa: CASSILTGAEAFF
j_call: TRBJ1-2; d_call: TRBD1; v_call: TRBV11-1; cdr3_length: 15; clone_size: NA; cdr3_nt: TGTGCCAGCAGCCTACCGGGACAGGGGGCCTATGGCTACACCTTC; cdr3_aa: CASSLPGQGAYGYTF
j_call: TRBJ1-2; d_call: NA; v_call: TRBV7-9; cdr3_length: 15; clone_size: NA; cdr3_nt: TGTGCCAGCAGCTCGACCCCCGGGGGGGCATATGGCTACACCTTC; cdr3_aa: CASSSTPGGAYGYTF
j_call: TRBJ1-1; d_call: NA; v_call: TRBV7-9; cdr3_length: 11; clone_size: NA; cdr3_nt: TGTGCCAGCAGCTCCACTTATGAAGCTTTCTTT; cdr3_aa: CASSSTYEAFF
j_call: TRBJ2-1; d_call: NA; v_call: TRBV3-1/TRBV3-2; cdr3_length: 16; clone_size: NA; cdr3_nt: TGTGCCAGCAGCCAAGCCCCACGGGACATATACAATGAGCAGTTCTTC; cdr3_aa: CASSQAPRDIYNEQFF
j_call: TRBJ2-3; d_call: NA; v_call: TRBV6-5; cdr3_length: 14; clone_size: NA; cdr3_nt: TGTGCCAGCAGTTTCGAAGTAGGAGCAGATACGCAGTATTTT; cdr3_aa: CASSFEVGADTQYF